These 25 T cell receptor beta chains originate from one sample sequenced in a study of radiotherapy plus CTLA-4 blockade in lung cancer. The assay was immunoSEQ multiplex PCR, and TCRdb's table has in-frame clones only and misses some. The sample consists of roughly 50,000 clones, more than 70% of them appearing once. The sequencing here drew on peripheral blood, taken from a patient treated with radiotherapy plus ipilimumab. These receptors all stem from a human donor with non-small cell lung cancer whose response to radiotherapy plus ipilimumab could not be evaluated.

CDR3 protein: CASSLNPASGRIETQYF. The CDR3 region has the DNA TGCGCCAGCAGCTTGAACCCGGCTAGCGGGAGGATAGAGACCCAGTACTTC. V is TRBV5-1 and J is TRBJ2-5; 11 positions match TRBD2. J was trimmed by 4 bases and V by 1 base; bases with no gene match: 9. The CDR3 spans 17 residues. Germline lookup yields CDR1 SGHRS and CDR2 YFSETQ.

This clone showed up just a few times. V gene TRBV4-3 combines with J gene TRBJ1-1; TRBD1 might be the D (5 bases). V was cut by 4 bases and J by 11 bases, with 17 bases left in between. Germline V lookup: CDR1 LGHNA, CDR2 YSLEER. The CDR3 extends over 13 amino acids. CDR3 region: CASSLVAGEMAFF. For the CDR3, the DNA is TGCGCCAGCAGCCTCGTCGCGGGGGAAATGGCTTTCTTT.

This clone was detected only once. The CDR3 is CSVEAARGKRGYTF. The CDR3 nucleotides are TGCAGCGTTGAAGCGGCCAGGGGAAAGCGTGGCTACACCTTC. The rearrangement joins TRBV29-1 to TRBJ1-2, with a possible D match to TRBD1 (6 bases). CDR1 is SQVTM and CDR2 is ANQGSEA in the germline V gene. The CDR3 loop spans 14 amino acids. V gave up 1 base and J gave up 7 bases, with 16 bases separating them.

The CDR3 loop reads CSVDRETQYF. CDR3 coding DNA: TGCAGCGTTGACAGGGAGACCCAGTACTTC. The rearrangement links TRBV29-1 to TRBJ2-5; unclear D gene. V shed 3 bases and J shed 5 bases, with 4 bases lying between them. This CDR3 spans 10 amino acids. The germline V gene encodes CDR1 SQVTM and CDR2 ANQGSEA.

The chain carries TRBV5-4 and TRBJ1-2, with 10 bases matching TRBD1. The V segment lost 0 bases and the J segment 6 bases; nucleotides outside the gene matches: 2. CDR1 SGHNT and CDR2 YYREEE come from the germline V gene (reference sequence). CDR3 length equals 14 residues. CDR3 nucleotide sequence: TGTGCCAGCAGCTTGGAGACAGGGGGCAATGGCTACACCTTC. It yields the protein CASSLETGGNGYTF.

The V gene is TRBV7-2, the J gene TRBJ2-1, with D perhaps matching TRBD1 (6 bases). V was trimmed by 5 bases and J by 2 bases, leaving 13 bases between them. This CDR3 has 15 residues. Germline V gene data show CDR1 as SGHTA and CDR2 as FQGNSA. CDR3 in DNA: TGTGCCAGCAGCCCCCCCGGGGACACCTACAATGAGCAGTTCTTC. Its translation: CASSPPGDTYNEQFF.

The chain uses TRBV7-2 and TRBJ1-1; D is undetermined. The CDR3 length is 18 residues. Trimming took 5 bases from V and 5 from J, leaving 27 bases between them. Germline CDR1 SGHTA, CDR2 FQGNSA. CDR3 region: CASSATARQLTGRTEAFF. DNA of the CDR3: TGTGCCAGCAGCGCAACGGCGAGGCAGCTCACGGGGAGGACTGAAGCTTTCTTT.

This chain's CDR3 is CASSLGLAEYNEQFF. The DNA of the CDR3 is TGTGCCAGCAGCTTGGGACTAGCGGAATACAATGAGCAGTTCTTC. The chain couples TRBV11-2 to TRBJ2-1; TRBD2 agrees at 11 bases. The CDR3 runs to 15 residues. V shed 3 bases, J shed 4 bases, and the junction held 2 bases outside the gene matches. Germline V CDR1 and CDR2: SGHAT, FQNNGV. Combining the CDR3 with reference TRBV11-2 and TRBJ2-1 gives the whole variable domain EAGVAQSPRYKIIEKRQSVAFWCNPISGHATLYWYQQILGQGPKLLIQFQNNGVVDDSQLPKDRFSAERLKGVDSTLKIQPAKLEDSAVYLCASSLGLAEYNEQFFGPGTRLTVL.

The CDR3 DNA sequence: TGTGCCAGCAGCCGGGGGGGAGGGGACAATGAGCAGTTCTTC. It translates to CASSRGGGDNEQFF. The chain links TRBV5-4 to TRBJ2-1; the match to TRBD2 covers 8 bases. Germline V gene sequence: CDR1 SGHNT, CDR2 YYREEE (reference sequence). V was clipped by 4 bases and J by 5 bases; unmatched bases: 5. There are 14 residues in the CDR3.

The V gene is TRBV10-3, the J gene TRBJ2-7; tentatively, D is TRBD1 (5 bases). The CDR3 loop spans 13 amino acids. CDR1 ENHRY and CDR2 SYGVKD come from the germline V gene. Trimming stripped 6 bases from V and 7 bases from J, with 16 bases between. The CDR3 region has the DNA TGTGCCATCAGCCCCGACAGCATGGGGGAGCAGTACTTC. Translation: CAISPDSMGEQYF.

The chain recombines TRBV4-3 with TRBJ1-6, with 9 bases identical to TRBD1. Germline CDR1 LGHNA, CDR2 YSLEER. This CDR3 comprises 16 residues. Trimming at V came to 4 bases and at J to 4 bases, leaving 5 bases not matched to a gene. The CDR3 coding sequence is TGCGCCAGCAGCCCAGGACAGGGGCTTTATAATTCACCCCTCCACTTT. This translates into CASSPGQGLYNSPLHF.

This clone was seen only a few times. This chain links TRBV5-1 with TRBJ2-2; 10 bases are shared with TRBD1. The CDR3 runs to 15 residues. J lost 7 bases, V lost 0 bases, and 3 bases had no gene match. The germline gives CDR1 SGHRS, CDR2 YFSETQ. This CDR3 is CASSLVGQGIGELFF. Written as DNA, the CDR3 is TGCGCCAGCAGCTTGGTGGGACAGGGGATCGGGGAGCTGTTTTTT.

The chain uses TRBV5-1 and TRBJ2-3; 8 positions agree with TRBD1. The V gene's germline CDR1 is SGHRS and CDR2 YFSETQ. The CDR3 has 15 amino acids. V gave up 0 bases and J gave up 2 bases; unmatched junction bases: 2. The CDR3 DNA follows: TGCGCCAGCAGCTTGGTACAGGGGGACACAGATACGCAGTATTTT. Translating it yields CASSLVQGDTDTQYF. Complete variable domain (other parts from reference TRBV5-1 and TRBJ2-3): KAGVTQTPRYLIKTRGQQVTLSCSPISGHRSVSWYQQTPGQGLQFLFEYFSETQRNKGNFPGRFSGRQFSNSRSEMNVSTLELGDSALYLCASSLVQGDTDTQYFGPGTRLTVL.

This clone was seen only once. This chain uses TRBV28 with TRBJ1-2; tentatively, D is TRBD1 (6 bases). Trimming removed 8 bases at V and 7 bases at J, with 20 bases between. Germline values: CDR1 MDHEN, CDR2 SYDVKM. CDR3 length equals 14 residues. CDR3 residues: CASGQGSIRGGYTF. The DNA for the CDR3 is TGTGCCAGCGGCCAGGGGAGCATAAGAGGTGGCTACACCTTC.

The V call is TRBV11-2, the J call TRBJ2-3; 8 bases line up with TRBD2. The trim removed 5 bases at V and 1 base at J, leaving 11 bases unmatched. CDR1 is SGHAT and CDR2 is FQNNGV in the germline V gene. The CDR3 sequence is 17 residues long. CDR3 sequence: CASSRLTGTRGTDTQYF. The CDR3 nucleotides read TGTGCCAGCAGCCGACTAACCGGGACTAGAGGCACAGATACGCAGTATTTT.

This clone occurred once. The gene calls are TRBV10-3 and TRBJ1-2, with D tentatively TRBD1 (5 bases). The CDR3 has 13 residues. Germline values: CDR1 ENHRY, CDR2 SYGVKD. Trimming took 3 bases from V and 4 from J, leaving 9 bases between them. CDR3 DNA sequence: TGTGCCATCAGTGAAGGGGTCCTCTATGGCTACACCTTC. As protein: CAISEGVLYGYTF.

In regard to this clone: The junction does not match germline at one end; this may be a read error. The same CDR3 is also encoded by other DNA sequences in this sample. This chain links TRBV4-1 with TRBJ2-5; tentative D call: TRBD1 (6 bases). Germline CDR1 and CDR2: MGHRA and YSYEKL. The CDR3 is made up of 15 amino acids. CDR3 residues: CASSQLGTIPETQYF. The CDR3 coding sequence is TGTGCCAGCAGCCAATTGGGGACAATCCCGGAGACCCAGTACTTC.

The rearrangement links TRBV9 to TRBJ1-3; D perhaps matches TRBD1 (6 bases). The CDR3 sequence is 17 residues long. Trimming left V 0 bases short and J 0 bases short, with 13 bases between. The germline V gene has CDR1 SGDLS and CDR2 YYNGEE. The CDR3 sequence is CASSVDRVGPSGNTIYF. For the CDR3, the DNA is TGTGCCAGCAGCGTAGACAGGGTTGGTCCCTCTGGAAACACCATATATTTT.

This clone appeared once. The genes are TRBV10-3 and TRBJ1-1; 9 bases line up with TRBD1. Germline CDR1 is ENHRY and CDR2 is SYGVKD. CDR3 length: 11 residues. With 4 bases clipped from V and 10 bases from J, the junction kept 1 base outside the gene matches. Here the CDR3 DNA reads TGTGCCATCAGTGGGGGACAGGGAGCTTTCTTT. Translation: CAISGGQGAFF.

This rearrangement joins TRBV25-1 to TRBJ2-7; 14 bases agree with TRBD2. Trimming cost V 3 bases and J 4 bases; bases outside gene matches: 11. Germline values: CDR1 MGHDK, CDR2 SYGVNS. The CDR3 is 18 amino acids. This CDR3 is CASSDAPGLAGASYEQYF. Written as DNA, the CDR3 is TGTGCCAGCAGTGATGCTCCGGGACTAGCGGGAGCGTCGTACGAGCAGTACTTC.

The chain has TRBV7-2 and TRBJ2-3, with a possible D match to TRBD2 (6 bases). V lost 5 bases and J lost 6, with 15 bases in between. This CDR3 has 14 residues. The germline gives CDR1 SGHTA, CDR2 FQGNSA. In DNA form, the CDR3 reads TGTGCCAGCAGCCCCGGCCTAGCGACCGATACGCAGTATTTT. Translating it yields CASSPGLATDTQYF. Supplemented by reference TRBV7-2 and TRBJ2-3, the full variable domain reads GAGVSQSPSNKVTEKGKDVELRCDPISGHTALYWYRQSLGQGLEFLIYFQGNSAPDKSGLPSDRFSAERTGGSVSTLTIQRTQQEDSAVYLCASSPGLATDTQYFGPGTRLTVL.

V and J are TRBV28 and TRBJ1-3; 8 nucleotides match TRBD1. V lost 6 bases to trimming and J lost 0 bases; unmatched junction nucleotides: 7. There are 16 residues in the CDR3. Germline V lookup: CDR1 MDHEN, CDR2 SYDVKM. The CDR3 DNA is TGTGCCAGCAGCCAAGCGGGACAGGCCTCTGGAAACACCATATATTTT. This encodes CASSQAGQASGNTIYF. Supplemented by reference TRBV28 and TRBJ1-3, the full variable domain reads DVKVTQSSRYLVKRTGEKVFLECVQDMDHENMFWYRQDPGLGLRLIYFSYDVKMKEKGDIPEGYSVSREKKERFSLILESASTNQTSMYLCASSQAGQASGNTIYFGEGSWLTVV.

This chain links TRBV9 with TRBJ2-2, with TRBD1 matching over 8 bases. Trimming at V came to 2 bases and at J to 4 bases, leaving 10 bases not matched to a gene. The CDR3 loop spans 17 amino acids. Germline V gives CDR1 SGDLS, CDR2 YYNGEE. The chain's CDR3 is CASSVGAGTGGTGELFF. Here the CDR3 DNA reads TGTGCCAGCAGCGTGGGGGCCGGGACAGGCGGCACCGGGGAGCTGTTTTTT.

This clone was found a few times. V gene TRBV4-2 combines with J gene TRBJ1-1, with D possibly being TRBD1 (6 bases). The CDR3 length is 12 residues. Trimming stripped 4 bases from V and 10 bases from J, with 13 bases between. In germline, CDR1 is LGHNA, CDR2 YNFKEQ. CDR3 DNA: TGTGCCAGCAGCCCCGGGGGGCCCACAGCTTTCTTT. Protein product: CASSPGGPTAFF.

V gene TRBV4-3 combines with J gene TRBJ1-6, with TRBD1 matching 7 bases. Germline V CDR1 and CDR2: LGHNA, YSLEER. The length of the CDR3 is 17 residues. V shed 1 base, J shed 5 bases, and the junction held 8 bases outside the gene matches. CDR3 nucleotide sequence: TGCGCCAGCAGCCAAGGGCCAACTGGGACAGATAATTCACCCCTCCACTTT. Translating gives CASSQGPTGTDNSPLHF.